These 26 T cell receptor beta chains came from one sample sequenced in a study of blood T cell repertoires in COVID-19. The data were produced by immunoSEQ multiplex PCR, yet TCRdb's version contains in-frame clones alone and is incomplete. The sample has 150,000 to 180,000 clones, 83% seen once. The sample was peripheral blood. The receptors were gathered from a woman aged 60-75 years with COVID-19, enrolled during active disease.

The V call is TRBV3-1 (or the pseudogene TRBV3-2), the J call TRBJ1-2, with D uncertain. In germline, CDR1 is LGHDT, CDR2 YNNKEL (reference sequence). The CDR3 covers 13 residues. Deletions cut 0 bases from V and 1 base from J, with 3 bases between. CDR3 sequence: CASSQDSNYGYTF. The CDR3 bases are TGTGCCAGCAGCCAAGACAGTAACTATGGCTACACCTTC.

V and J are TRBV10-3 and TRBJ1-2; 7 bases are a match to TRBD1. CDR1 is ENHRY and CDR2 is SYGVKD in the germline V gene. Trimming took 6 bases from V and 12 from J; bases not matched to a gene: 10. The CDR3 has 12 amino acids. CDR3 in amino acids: CAISTGTASHTF. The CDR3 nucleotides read TGTGCCATCAGCACCGGGACAGCGAGCCACACCTTC.

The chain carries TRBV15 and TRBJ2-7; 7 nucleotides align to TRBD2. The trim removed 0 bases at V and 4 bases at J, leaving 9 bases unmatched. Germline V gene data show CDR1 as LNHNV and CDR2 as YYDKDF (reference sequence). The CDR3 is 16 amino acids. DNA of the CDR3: TGTGCCACCAGCAGAGATCGGGCAGCGGGACCATACGAGCAGTACTTC. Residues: CATSRDRAAGPYEQYF.

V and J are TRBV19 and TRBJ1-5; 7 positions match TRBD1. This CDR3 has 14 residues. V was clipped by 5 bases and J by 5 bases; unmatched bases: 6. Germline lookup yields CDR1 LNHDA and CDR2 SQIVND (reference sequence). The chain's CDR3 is CASSLTGPDQPQHF. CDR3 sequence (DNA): TGTGCCAGTAGTTTGACAGGGCCTGATCAGCCCCAGCATTTT.

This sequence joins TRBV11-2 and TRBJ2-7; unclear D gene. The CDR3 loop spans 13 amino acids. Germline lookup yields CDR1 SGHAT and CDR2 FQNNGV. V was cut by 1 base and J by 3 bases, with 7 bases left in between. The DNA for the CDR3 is TGTGCCAGCAGCTTAGGGAGAATCTACGAGCAGTACTTC. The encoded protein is CASSLGRIYEQYF.

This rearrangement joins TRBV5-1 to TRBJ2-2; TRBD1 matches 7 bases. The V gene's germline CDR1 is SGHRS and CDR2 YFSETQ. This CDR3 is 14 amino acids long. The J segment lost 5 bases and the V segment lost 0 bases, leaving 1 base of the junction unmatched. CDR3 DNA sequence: TGCGCCAGCAGCTTGGGCAGGGGGACCGGGGAGCTGTTTTTT. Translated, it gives CASSLGRGTGELFF. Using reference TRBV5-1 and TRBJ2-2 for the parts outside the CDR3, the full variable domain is KAGVTQTPRYLIKTRGQQVTLSCSPISGHRSVSWYQQTPGQGLQFLFEYFSETQRNKGNFPGRFSGRQFSNSRSEMNVSTLELGDSALYLCASSLGRGTGELFFGEGSRLTVL.

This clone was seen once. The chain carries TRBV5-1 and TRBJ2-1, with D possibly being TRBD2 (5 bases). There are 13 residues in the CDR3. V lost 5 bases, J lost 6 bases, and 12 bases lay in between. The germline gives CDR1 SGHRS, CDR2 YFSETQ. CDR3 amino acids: CASREVIGNEQFF. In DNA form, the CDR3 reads TGCGCCAGCAGGGAGGTTATCGGCAATGAGCAGTTCTTC.

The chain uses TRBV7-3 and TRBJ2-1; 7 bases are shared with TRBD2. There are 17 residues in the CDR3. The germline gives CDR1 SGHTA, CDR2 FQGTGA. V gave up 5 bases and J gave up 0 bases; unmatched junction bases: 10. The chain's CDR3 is CASSAEASGSSYNEQFF. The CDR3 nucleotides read TGTGCCAGCAGCGCAGAAGCTAGCGGTAGCTCCTACAATGAGCAGTTCTTC.

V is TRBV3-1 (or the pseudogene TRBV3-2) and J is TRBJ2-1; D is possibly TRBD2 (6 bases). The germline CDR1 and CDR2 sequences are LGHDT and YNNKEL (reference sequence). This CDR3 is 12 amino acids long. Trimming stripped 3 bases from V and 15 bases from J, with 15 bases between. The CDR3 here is CASSQGAGPGFF. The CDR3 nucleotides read TGTGCCAGCAGCCAGGGTGCGGGGCCAGGGTTCTTC.

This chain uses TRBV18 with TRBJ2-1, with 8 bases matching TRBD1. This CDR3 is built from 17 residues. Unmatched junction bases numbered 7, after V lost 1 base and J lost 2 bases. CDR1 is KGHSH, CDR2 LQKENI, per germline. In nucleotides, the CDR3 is TGTGCCAGCTCACCACTCGAACAGGGGGGAGCCTACAATGAGCAGTTCTTC. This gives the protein CASSPLEQGGAYNEQFF.

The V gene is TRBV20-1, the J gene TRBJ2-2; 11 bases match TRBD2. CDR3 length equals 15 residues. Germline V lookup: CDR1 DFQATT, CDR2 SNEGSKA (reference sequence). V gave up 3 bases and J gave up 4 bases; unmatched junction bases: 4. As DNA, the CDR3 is TGCAGTGCTAGTGGGACTAGCGGAATCACCGGGGAGCTGTTTTTT. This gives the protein CSASGTSGITGELFF.

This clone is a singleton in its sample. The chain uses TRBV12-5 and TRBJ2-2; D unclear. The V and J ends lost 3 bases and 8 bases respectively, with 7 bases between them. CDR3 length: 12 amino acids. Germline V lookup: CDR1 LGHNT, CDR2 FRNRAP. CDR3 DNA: TGTGCTAGTGGTTTTGAGCTTGGGGAGCTGTTTTTT. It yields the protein CASGFELGELFF.

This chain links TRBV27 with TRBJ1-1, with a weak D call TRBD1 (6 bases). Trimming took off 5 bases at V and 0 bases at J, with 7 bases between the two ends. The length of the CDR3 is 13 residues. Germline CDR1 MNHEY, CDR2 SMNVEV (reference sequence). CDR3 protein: CASSRQVNTEAFF. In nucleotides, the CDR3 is TGTGCCAGCAGTCGACAGGTGAACACTGAAGCTTTCTTT.

CDR3 region: CASTRDSSGNTIYF. As DNA, the CDR3 is TGCGCCAGCACCCGGGACAGCTCTGGAAACACCATATATTTT. The V gene is TRBV5-1, the J gene TRBJ1-3; 7 positions match TRBD1. CDR3 length: 14 residues. The germline CDR1 and CDR2 sequences are SGHRS and YFSETQ. Trimming removed 6 bases from V and 0 bases from J; junction bases left unmatched: 3.

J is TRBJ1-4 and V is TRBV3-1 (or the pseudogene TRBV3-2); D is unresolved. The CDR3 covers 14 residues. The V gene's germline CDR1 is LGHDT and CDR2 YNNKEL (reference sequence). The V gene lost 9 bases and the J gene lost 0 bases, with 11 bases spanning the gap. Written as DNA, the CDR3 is TGTGCCAGTACCACAGCTGCAACTAATGAAAAACTGTTTTTT. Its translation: CASTTAATNEKLFF.

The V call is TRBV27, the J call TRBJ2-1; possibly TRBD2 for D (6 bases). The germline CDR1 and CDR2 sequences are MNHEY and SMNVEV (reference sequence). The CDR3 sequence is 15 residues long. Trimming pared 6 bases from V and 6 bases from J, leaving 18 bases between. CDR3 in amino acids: CASRGLTGATNEQFF. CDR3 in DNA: TGTGCCAGCAGGGGGCTAACGGGAGCGACCAATGAGCAGTTCTTC.

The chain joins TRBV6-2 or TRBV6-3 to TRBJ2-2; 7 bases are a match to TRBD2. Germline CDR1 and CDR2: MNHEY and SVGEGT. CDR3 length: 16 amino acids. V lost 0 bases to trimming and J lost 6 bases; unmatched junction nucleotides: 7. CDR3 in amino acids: CASSYSRRTRAGELFF. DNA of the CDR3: TGTGCCAGCAGTTACTCGAGGAGGACTAGGGCCGGGGAGCTGTTTTTT.

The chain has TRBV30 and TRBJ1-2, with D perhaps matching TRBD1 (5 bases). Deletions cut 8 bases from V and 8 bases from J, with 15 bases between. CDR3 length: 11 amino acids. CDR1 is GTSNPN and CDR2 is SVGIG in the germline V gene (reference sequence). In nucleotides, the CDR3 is TGTGCCGGGGGACTGCGGCGAGGCTACACCTTC. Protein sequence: CAGGLRRGYTF.

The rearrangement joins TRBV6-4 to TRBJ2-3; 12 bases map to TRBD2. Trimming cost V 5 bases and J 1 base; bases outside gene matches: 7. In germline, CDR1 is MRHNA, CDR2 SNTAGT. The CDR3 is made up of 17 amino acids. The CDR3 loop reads CASSRLAGDGGTDTQYF. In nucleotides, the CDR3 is TGTGCCAGCAGTCGACTAGCGGGAGACGGCGGCACAGATACGCAGTATTTT.

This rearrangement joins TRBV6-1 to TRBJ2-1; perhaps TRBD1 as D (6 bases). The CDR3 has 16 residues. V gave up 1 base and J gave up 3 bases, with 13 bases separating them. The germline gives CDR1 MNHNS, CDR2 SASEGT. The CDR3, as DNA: TGTGCCAGCAGTGAAGAGTGGACAGCTTACTACAATGAGCAGTTCTTC. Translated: CASSEEWTAYYNEQFF.

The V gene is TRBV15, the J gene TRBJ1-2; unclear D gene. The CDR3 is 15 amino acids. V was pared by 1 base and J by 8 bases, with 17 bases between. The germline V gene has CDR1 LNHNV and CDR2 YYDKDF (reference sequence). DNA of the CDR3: TGTGCCACCAGCAGAGTGGGAGGCCCCTCCCCCGGCTACACCTTC. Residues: CATSRVGGPSPGYTF.

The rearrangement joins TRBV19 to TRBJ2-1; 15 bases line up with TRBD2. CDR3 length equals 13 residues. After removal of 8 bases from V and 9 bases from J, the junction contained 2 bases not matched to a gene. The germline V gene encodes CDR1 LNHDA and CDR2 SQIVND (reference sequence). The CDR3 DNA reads TGTGCCAGTGGGACTAGCGGGGGGTTTGAGCAGTTCTTC. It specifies CASGTSGGFEQFF.

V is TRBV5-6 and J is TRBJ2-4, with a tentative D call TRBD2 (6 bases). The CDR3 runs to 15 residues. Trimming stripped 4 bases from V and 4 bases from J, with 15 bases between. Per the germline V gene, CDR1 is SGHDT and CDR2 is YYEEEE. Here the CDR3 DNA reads TGTGCCAGCAGCGCAGCCCCGGCGGGGAAAAACATTCAGTACTTC. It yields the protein CASSAAPAGKNIQYF.

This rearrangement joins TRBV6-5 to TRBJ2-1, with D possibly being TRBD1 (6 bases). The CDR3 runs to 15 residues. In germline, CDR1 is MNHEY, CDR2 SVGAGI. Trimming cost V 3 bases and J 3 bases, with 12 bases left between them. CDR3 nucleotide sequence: TGTGCCAGCAGTTATGACAGGTCAAACTACAATGAGCAGTTCTTC. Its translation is CASSYDRSNYNEQFF.

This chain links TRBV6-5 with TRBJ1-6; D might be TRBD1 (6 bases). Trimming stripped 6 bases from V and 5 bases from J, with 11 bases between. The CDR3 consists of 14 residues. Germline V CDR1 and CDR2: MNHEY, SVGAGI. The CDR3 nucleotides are TGTGCCAGCAGACGGACAGAGGATAATTCACCCCTCCACTTT. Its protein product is CASRRTEDNSPLHF.

CDR3 amino acids: CASSPQRGKDEKLFF. DNA for the CDR3: TGTGCCAGCAGCCCTCAGCGGGGGAAGGATGAAAAACTGTTTTTT. The chain combines TRBV7-9 with TRBJ1-4; a possible D gene is TRBD1 (5 bases). V was cut by 5 bases and J by 6 bases, with 16 bases left in between. The germline V gene encodes CDR1 SEHNR and CDR2 FQNEAQ (reference sequence). The CDR3 is made up of 15 amino acids.